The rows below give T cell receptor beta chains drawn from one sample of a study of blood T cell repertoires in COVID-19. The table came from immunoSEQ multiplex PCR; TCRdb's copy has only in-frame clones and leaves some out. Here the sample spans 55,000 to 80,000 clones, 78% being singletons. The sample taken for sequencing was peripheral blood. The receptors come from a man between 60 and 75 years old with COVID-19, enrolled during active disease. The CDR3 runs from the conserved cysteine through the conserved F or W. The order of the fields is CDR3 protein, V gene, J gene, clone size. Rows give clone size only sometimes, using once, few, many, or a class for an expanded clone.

CDR3aa: CASEKGQGASETQYF; v_gene: TRBV5-1; j_gene: TRBJ2-5; abundance: .
CDR3aa: CASSFPYNTGELFF; v_gene: TRBV11-3; j_gene: TRBJ2-2; abundance: .
CDR3aa: CASSLEQGVPLHF; v_gene: TRBV11-2; j_gene: TRBJ1-6; abundance: .
CDR3aa: CASSQGPSGGRVTGELFF; v_gene: TRBV14; j_gene: TRBJ2-2; abundance: .
CDR3aa: CASSRTSGRQETQYF; v_gene: TRBV11-2; j_gene: TRBJ2-5; abundance: once
CDR3aa: CATSDPTGGRDEQYF; v_gene: TRBV24-1; j_gene: TRBJ2-7; abundance: .
CDR3aa: CASLTGPLGEQYF; v_gene: TRBV6-5; j_gene: TRBJ2-7; abundance: once
CDR3aa: CASSSPRHLNEQFF; v_gene: TRBV5-4; j_gene: TRBJ2-1; abundance: .
CDR3aa: CASSVDRGPNGYTF; v_gene: TRBV7-9; j_gene: TRBJ1-2; abundance: .
CDR3aa: CASSPPPLAGGLYEQYF; v_gene: TRBV28; j_gene: TRBJ2-7; abundance: .
CDR3aa: CASSETPPPSYGYTF; v_gene: TRBV7-6; j_gene: TRBJ1-2; abundance: .
CDR3aa: CAWSYTLDTQYF; v_gene: TRBV30; j_gene: TRBJ2-3; abundance: .
CDR3aa: CASSKEDSFTAFF; v_gene: TRBV7-9; j_gene: TRBJ1-1; abundance: .
CDR3aa: CASTFRGTEAFF; v_gene: TRBV28; j_gene: TRBJ1-1; abundance: once
CDR3aa: CASSLSGRPGGYGYTF; v_gene: TRBV7-9; j_gene: TRBJ1-2; abundance: .
CDR3aa: CASSPRSTPGANVLTF; v_gene: TRBV7-2; j_gene: TRBJ2-6; abundance: few
CDR3aa: CASSLGFGGNTIYF; v_gene: TRBV28; j_gene: TRBJ1-3; abundance: .
CDR3aa: CASSLAGGGNQPQHF; v_gene: TRBV28; j_gene: TRBJ1-5; abundance: .
CDR3aa: CASSLRDRGLNYTF; v_gene: TRBV7-9; j_gene: TRBJ1-2; abundance: .
CDR3aa: CSVEGSGSVGTDTQYF; v_gene: TRBV29-1; j_gene: TRBJ2-3; abundance: .
CDR3aa: CASSIDPDQRPGRDTQYF; v_gene: TRBV19; j_gene: TRBJ2-3; abundance: .
CDR3aa: CASRPRDRGGETQYF; v_gene: TRBV27; j_gene: TRBJ2-5; abundance: .
CDR3aa: CASSPDTGERTEAFF; v_gene: TRBV7-9; j_gene: TRBJ1-1; abundance: .
CDR3aa: CAISDWTGTEKLFF; v_gene: TRBV10-3; j_gene: TRBJ1-4; abundance: .
CDR3aa: CASSAGAETQYF; v_gene: TRBV6-5; j_gene: TRBJ2-5; abundance: .
CDR3aa: CASSRGGANTGELFF; v_gene: TRBV7-9; j_gene: TRBJ2-2; abundance: once
CDR3aa: CASSQEGSKNIQYF; v_gene: TRBV3-1/TRBV3-2; j_gene: TRBJ2-4; abundance: once
CDR3aa: CASSQPGGAQYF; v_gene: TRBV14; j_gene: TRBJ2-5; abundance: .
CDR3aa: CASNVKGGYEQYF; v_gene: TRBV5-6; j_gene: TRBJ2-7; abundance: .
CDR3aa: CASSGDRGDGNTIYF; v_gene: TRBV7-9; j_gene: TRBJ1-3; abundance: once
CDR3aa: CASSQWRVPYEQYF; v_gene: TRBV3-1/TRBV3-2; j_gene: TRBJ2-7; abundance: .
CDR3aa: CASSPGLTNQPQHF; v_gene: TRBV27; j_gene: TRBJ1-5; abundance: .
CDR3aa: CASSRDRSGTGGELFF; v_gene: TRBV5-4; j_gene: TRBJ2-2; abundance: .
CDR3aa: CASSLEQSYNEQFF; v_gene: TRBV5-5; j_gene: TRBJ2-1; abundance: .
CDR3aa: CASSLGLVAGGAGETQYF; v_gene: TRBV7-3; j_gene: TRBJ2-5; abundance: .